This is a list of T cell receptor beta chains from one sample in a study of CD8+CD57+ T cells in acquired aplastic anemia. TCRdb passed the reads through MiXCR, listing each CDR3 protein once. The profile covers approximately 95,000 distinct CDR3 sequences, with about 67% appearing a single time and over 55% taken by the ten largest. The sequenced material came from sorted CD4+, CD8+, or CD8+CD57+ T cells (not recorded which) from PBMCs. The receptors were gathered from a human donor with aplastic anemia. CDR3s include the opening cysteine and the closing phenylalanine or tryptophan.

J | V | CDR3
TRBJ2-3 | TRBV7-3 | CASSLIPGSGSGADTQYF
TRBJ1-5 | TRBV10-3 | CAISPGYGSNQPQHF
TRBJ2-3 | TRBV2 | CATAGRTDTQYF
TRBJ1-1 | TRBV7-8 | CASSLREREAFF
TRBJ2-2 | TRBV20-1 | CSASLGAGFRTGELFF
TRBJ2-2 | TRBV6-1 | CASSEGRTLTGELFF
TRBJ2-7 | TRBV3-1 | CASRAGTRSYEQYF
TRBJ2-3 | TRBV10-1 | CASSEAGQGIDTQYF
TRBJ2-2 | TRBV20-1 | CSAAGELFF
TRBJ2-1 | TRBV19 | CASSSGYNEQFF
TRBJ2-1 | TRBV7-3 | CASGTSGGNEQFF
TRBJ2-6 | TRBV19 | CASSITGQSSGANVLTF
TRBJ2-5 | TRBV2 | CASSEADIADLTKETQYF
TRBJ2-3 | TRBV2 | CASSVWGKSTDTQYF